The 26 T cell receptor beta chains below all came from one sample that was sequenced in a study of identical twins. One entry per CDR3 protein, called by TCRdb with MiXCR from the 5' RACE reads. This table holds 200,000 to 300,000 distinct CDR3 sequences, approximately 12% found once. The sample was also reused in another study, on yellow fever vaccine responses in identical twins.

The sample consisted of memory (CD45RO+) T cells sorted from blood. Source of these receptors: a woman under 30 in good health.

This clonotype was counted a few times. The V and J genes are TRBV14 and TRBJ2-1; the match to TRBD1 covers 11 bases. With 0 bases clipped from V and 7 bases from J, the junction kept 5 bases outside the gene matches. The CDR3 has 16 residues. Germline CDR1 is SGHDN and CDR2 is FVKESK. As DNA, the CDR3 is TGTGCCAGCAGCCAAGATTTGGGACAGGGGGGTAATGAGCAGTTCTTC. Protein product: CASSQDLGQGGNEQFF.

The CDR3 DNA is TGCGCCAGCAGTCAACGGACAGGGGGCTTCCTGACAGATACGCAGTATTTT. It translates to CASSQRTGGFLTDTQYF. The chain is built from TRBV23-1 and TRBJ2-3; 11 bases align to TRBD1. TRBV23-1 is given ORF status, its function remaining uncertain. Germline trimming cut 2 bases from V and 3 bases from J; bases unmatched to any gene: 7. The CDR3 is made up of 17 amino acids.

The J gene is TRBJ2-2, the V gene TRBV3-1; no clear D. CDR3 size: 18 residues. Germline values: CDR1 LGHDT, CDR2 YNNKEL (reference sequence). Between the trimmed V and J ends, which lost 7 bases and 5 bases, there was a span of 26 bases. The CDR3 loop reads CASTPRSPPAYLTGELFF. CDR3 sequence (DNA): TGTGCCAGCACCCCTAGAAGTCCCCCCGCTTACTTGACCGGGGAGCTGTTTTTT.

The chain employs TRBV6-2 or TRBV6-3 and TRBJ2-5, with TRBD2 matching over 11 bases. Trimming took 4 bases from V and 4 from J; bases not matched to a gene: 8. The CDR3 loop spans 16 amino acids. Per germline, CDR1 MNHEY and CDR2 SVGEGT. The chain's CDR3 is CASSLAGGPLRETQYF. CDR3 DNA sequence: TGTGCCAGCAGTTTAGCGGGAGGGCCACTTCGAGAGACCCAGTACTTC.

The chain combines TRBV4-1 with TRBJ2-3; D tentatively fits TRBD1 or TRBD2 (6 bases each). Germline V gene lookup returns CDR1 MGHRA and CDR2 YSYEKL. The CDR3 totals 16 residues. With 0 bases removed from V and 8 bases from J, the gap between germline ends came to 18 bases. The CDR3 region has the DNA TGCGCCAGCAGCCAAGATAGGGGGACACGGGGAGGTACGCAGTATTTT. It codes for CASSQDRGTRGGTQYF.

This clonotype was found a few times. CDR3 nucleotide sequence: TGCAGTGCTAGTAGACTAGCGGGAGGCTCCTACGAGCAGTACTTC. It specifies CSASRLAGGSYEQYF. V gene TRBV20-1 combines with J gene TRBJ2-7; 13 bases map to TRBD2. CDR1 is DFQATT and CDR2 is SNEGSKA in the germline V gene (reference sequence). This CDR3 is built from 15 residues. The junction had 2 bases not matched to a gene; V was cut back by 3 bases and J by 0 bases.

This clonotype showed up just a few times. V gene TRBV20-1 combines with J gene TRBJ2-2; D gene unclear. V dropped 1 base and J dropped 5 bases, with 8 bases sitting between them. CDR1 and CDR2 from the germline V gene are DFQATT and SNEGSKA (reference sequence). The CDR3 runs to 13 residues. As DNA, the CDR3 is TGCAGTGCTAGAGGATTAGGGACCGGGGAGCTGTTTTTT. Its translation: CSARGLGTGELFF.

This clonotype was counted between two and nine times. The chain links TRBV3-1 to TRBJ2-7, with 8 bases lining up with TRBD2. CDR3 length: 15 residues. Losses at the gene ends were 4 bases for V and 3 bases for J; bases not matched to a gene: 8. Germline loops: CDR1 LGHDT, CDR2 YNNKEL (reference sequence). In DNA, the CDR3 is TGTGCCAGCAGCCGAGCTAGCGGGCGACTCTACGAGCAGTACTTC. Its translation: CASSRASGRLYEQYF.

The V call is TRBV11-2, the J call TRBJ2-1; 14 nucleotides align to TRBD2. Germline CDR1 and CDR2: SGHAT and FQNNGV. V shed 5 bases and J 13 bases; nucleotides not matched to a gene: 4. CDR3 length: 13 amino acids. CDR3 residues: CASSEGTSGGQFF. The CDR3 DNA is TGTGCCAGCAGCGAAGGGACTAGCGGGGGTCAGTTCTTC. Based on the CDR3 plus reference TRBV11-2 and TRBJ2-1, the full variable domain is EAGVAQSPRYKIIEKRQSVAFWCNPISGHATLYWYQQILGQGPKLLIQFQNNGVVDDSQLPKDRFSAERLKGVDSTLKIQPAKLEDSAVYLCASSEGTSGGQFFGPGTRLTVL.

This clonotype was counted a few times. The chain has TRBV19 and TRBJ2-5; TRBD1 aligns across 7 bases. Germline loops: CDR1 LNHDA, CDR2 SQIVND (reference sequence). V shed 4 bases and J 3 bases; nucleotides not matched to a gene: 8. CDR3 length equals 15 residues. The CDR3 protein is CASSTRGQGEETQYF. The CDR3 DNA reads as TGTGCCAGTAGTACCCGAGGGCAGGGGGAAGAGACCCAGTACTTC.

The chain uses TRBV6-2 or TRBV6-3 and TRBJ2-7; D is perhaps TRBD2 (6 bases). The germline V and J ends were trimmed by 5 bases and 6 bases, with 11 bases remaining between them. Germline CDR1 reads MNHEY; CDR2 reads SVGEGT. The CDR3 extends over 12 amino acids. Here the CDR3 reads CASSEGGPEQYF. Written as DNA, the CDR3 is TGTGCCAGCAGTGAGGGAGGCCCCGAGCAGTACTTC.

This clonotype has only a few counts. The chain joins TRBV20-1 to TRBJ2-7; TRBD2 is a possible D gene (5 bases). This CDR3 is built from 14 residues. The V end lost 0 bases, the J end lost 2 bases, and 11 bases lay between the germline ends. Looked up from germline, CDR1 is DFQATT and CDR2 is SNEGSKA (reference sequence). CDR3 coding DNA: TGCAGTGCTAGAGATAGCAGGAGGACCTACGAGCAGTACTTC. It is translated as CSARDSRRTYEQYF.

This clonotype has ten or more counts. This chain uses TRBV3-1 with TRBJ2-3, with D possibly being TRBD2 (5 bases). Deletions cut 0 bases from V and 5 bases from J, with 9 bases between. The CDR3 extends over 14 amino acids. From germline, CDR1 is LGHDT and CDR2 YNNKEL (reference sequence). The CDR3 region has the DNA TGTGCCAGCAGCCAAGACCGGGGTAAAGATACGCAGTATTTT. Translated: CASSQDRGKDTQYF.

This clonotype was recorded many times. The V and J genes are TRBV7-9 and TRBJ2-7; TRBD2 matches 12 bases. Trimming removed 0 bases from V and 0 bases from J; junction bases left unmatched: 12. This CDR3 spans 20 amino acids. Germline CDR1 is SEHNR and CDR2 is FQNEAQ (reference sequence). CDR3 nucleotides: TGTGCCAGCAGCTTAGCGAGTAGTCTAGCGGGAGGGCCTAGCTCCTACGAGCAGTACTTC. Its protein product is CASSLASSLAGGPSSYEQYF.

This clonotype was recorded a few times. At one end, the junction sequence differs from germline, possibly due to a read error. V is TRBV6-5 and J is TRBJ2-1; D is perhaps TRBD1 (5 bases). Germline lookup yields CDR1 MNHEY and CDR2 SVGAGI. The CDR3 consists of 14 residues. CDR3 in amino acids: CASTYRPDYNEQFF. The CDR3 bases are TGTGCCAGCACTTACAGGCCGGACTACAATGAGCAGTTCTTC.

The table lists this clonotype with a few counts. J is TRBJ1-1 and V is TRBV6-2 or TRBV6-3, with D unresolved. Looked up from germline, CDR1 is MNHEY and CDR2 is SVGEGT. CDR3 length equals 15 residues. The germline V and J ends were trimmed by 2 bases and 1 base, with 11 bases remaining between them. The CDR3 nucleotides are TGTGCCAGCAGTTACACTAAATACGGGAACACTGAAGCTTTCTTT. It encodes CASSYTKYGNTEAFF.

The gene calls are TRBV3-1 and TRBJ2-5; D might be TRBD2 (7 bases). V lost 7 bases and J lost 4, with 13 bases in between. CDR3 length: 13 residues. The germline V gene encodes CDR1 LGHDT and CDR2 YNNKEL (reference sequence). CDR3 DNA: TGTGCCAGCAACACGGGGGGCCGAGAGACCCAGTACTTC. Its translation is CASNTGGRETQYF.

The chain joins TRBV3-1 to TRBJ1-2; D is possibly TRBD1 (5 bases). This CDR3 region has 13 residues. Germline loops: CDR1 LGHDT, CDR2 YNNKEL (reference sequence). Trimming stripped 2 bases from V and 4 bases from J, with 8 bases between. The CDR3 DNA follows: TGTGCCAGCAGCCAACGGGGGGGCTATGGCTACACCTTC. Protein: CASSQRGGYGYTF.

This clonotype occurred a few times. The chain recombines TRBV6-5 with TRBJ1-2, with D perhaps TRBD1 (6 bases). The germline gives CDR1 MNHEY, CDR2 SVGAGI. V gave up 3 bases and J gave up 5 bases, with 13 bases separating them. This CDR3 has 14 amino acids. The CDR3 coding sequence is TGTGCCAGCAGTTATGGGGGGCCTCAGTATGGCTACACCTTC. Amino acid sequence: CASSYGGPQYGYTF.

Only a few counts were recorded for this clonotype. This sequence joins TRBV12-3 or TRBV12-4 and TRBJ2-2; D call uncertain. The CDR3 totals 13 residues. V was trimmed by 6 bases and J by 6 bases, leaving 11 bases between them. The CDR3 loop reads CASSTRPPGELFF. CDR3 in DNA: TGTGCCAGCAGCACCAGGCCTCCCGGGGAGCTGTTTTTT.

V is TRBV20-1 and J is TRBJ2-1; 9 bases are shared with TRBD2. This CDR3 contains 14 residues. Germline V gene data show CDR1 as DFQATT and CDR2 as SNEGSKA (reference sequence). J lost 9 bases, V lost 0 bases, and 6 bases had no gene match. For the CDR3, the DNA is TGCAGTGCTAGAGATGGGCGGGAGGGGGGTGAGCAGTTCTTC. Translated, it gives CSARDGREGGEQFF.

The chain joins TRBV3-1 to TRBJ1-3; a weak D match, TRBD1 (6 bases). The V end was cut by 4 bases, the J end by 4 bases, with 11 bases between. Germline CDR1 is LGHDT and CDR2 is YNNKEL (reference sequence). The CDR3 length is 14 residues. The CDR3 nucleotides are TGTGCCAGCAGCCCCCAGGGGCGAGGAAACACCATATATTTT. Amino acids: CASSPQGRGNTIYF.

CDR3 sequence reads: CAWSVRTGGTDTQYF. The CDR3 DNA reads TGTGCCTGGAGTGTAAGGACAGGGGGCACAGATACGCAGTATTTT. The chain is built from TRBV30 and TRBJ2-3; 9 positions agree with TRBD1. Germline-derived CDR1 and CDR2 are GTSNPN and SVGIG (reference sequence). V lost 0 bases, J lost 1 base, and 2 bases stayed unmatched. This CDR3 contains 15 residues.

A few counts support this clonotype. The rearrangement links TRBV6-1 to TRBJ2-1, with 7 bases lining up with TRBD2. CDR1 is MNHNS, CDR2 SASEGT, per germline. J was trimmed by 1 base and V by 7 bases; bases with no gene match: 7. This CDR3 is 15 amino acids long. CDR3 in DNA: TGTGCCAGCACCATGGGGCGGGGGTCCTACAATGAGCAGTTCTTC. It is translated as CASTMGRGSYNEQFF.

J is TRBJ2-7 and V is TRBV4-3, with 9 positions matching TRBD2. The V and J ends lost 4 bases and 0 bases, in that order; junction bases with no gene match: 4. Germline CDR1 reads LGHNA; CDR2 reads YSLEER. This CDR3 has 15 residues. The CDR3 reads CASSRKREASYEQYF. CDR3 nucleotides: TGCGCCAGCAGCCGAAAGCGGGAGGCCTCCTACGAGCAGTACTTC.

This chain uses TRBV11-2 with TRBJ2-1, with TRBD2 matching 9 bases. The trim removed 7 bases at V and 4 bases at J, leaving 5 bases unmatched. Germline-derived CDR1 and CDR2 are SGHAT and FQNNGV. The CDR3 consists of 14 residues. CDR3 in DNA: TGTGCCAGCACTCGGACTAGCGCGTACAATGAGCAGTTCTTC. Translated: CASTRTSAYNEQFF.